The 12 T cell receptor beta chains given below trace back to one sample, sequenced in a study of CDR3 diversity in severe acne. TCRdb recomputed calls from the PCR reads with MiXCR, one row per CDR3 protein. The data show about 90,000 distinct CDR3 sequences, under 55% seen once. The sequenced sample consisted of blood. Receptors originate from a male donor with severe acne vulgaris.

The chain employs TRBV6-5 and TRBJ1-2, with 12 positions matching TRBD1. With V trimmed by 0 bases and J by 8 bases, 7 bases remained unmatched. Germline CDR1 reads MNHEY; CDR2 reads SVGAGI. The CDR3 consists of 16 residues. CDR3 sequence reads: CASSYSLGTGGAGYTF. The CDR3 bases are TGTGCCAGCAGTTACTCCCTCGGGACAGGGGGCGCGGGCTACACCTTC.

This clonotype was seen many times. The J gene is TRBJ2-5, the V gene TRBV7-6; D gene ambiguous. Germline-derived CDR1 and CDR2 are SGHVS and FNYEAQ. V lost 1 base and J lost 4, with 10 bases in between. The CDR3 is 14 residues long. Here the CDR3 reads CASSLEALGETQYF. CDR3 nucleotide sequence: TGTGCCAGCAGCTTAGAGGCCCTCGGAGAGACCCAGTACTTC.

This clonotype was seen many times. V gene TRBV2 combines with J gene TRBJ2-6; D is undetermined. The germline CDR1 and CDR2 sequences are SNHLY and FYNNEI. The CDR3 runs to 15 residues. V was cut by 7 bases and J by 0 bases, with 10 bases left in between. Here the CDR3 reads CASTRHVSGANVLTF. The CDR3, as DNA: TGTGCCAGCACCCGACACGTCTCTGGGGCCAACGTCCTGACTTTC. The full variable domain, rest sourced from reference TRBV2 and TRBJ2-6, is EPEVTQTPSHQVTQMGQEVILRCVPISNHLYFYWYRQILGQKVEFLVSFYNNEISEKSEIFDDQFSVERPDGSNFTLKIRSTKLEDSAMYFCASTRHVSGANVLTFGAGSRLTVL.

For the CDR3, the DNA is TGTGCCAGCAGCTTAGGCCCGGTAGGACAGCCCCAGCATTTT. Residues: CASSLGPVGQPQHF. The rearrangement links TRBV7-8 to TRBJ1-5; D call uncertain. The V and J ends lost 1 base and 7 bases respectively, with 11 bases between them. Per the germline V gene, CDR1 is SGHVS and CDR2 is FQNEAQ. The CDR3 is 14 amino acids.

The sample holds a few counts of this clonotype. This chain joins TRBV28 and TRBJ2-3, with 8 bases identical to TRBD2. This CDR3 region has 15 residues. Germline CDR1 and CDR2: MDHEN and SYDVKM. V was pared by 8 bases and J by 0 bases, with 7 bases of the junction left unmatched. CDR3 DNA sequence: TGTGCCAGCCTAGACGGGGGGGCCAGCACAGATACGCAGTATTTT. Residues: CASLDGGASTDTQYF.

This clonotype was observed at least ten times. The chain is built from TRBV7-9 and TRBJ1-1, with D perhaps TRBD1 (5 bases). V lost 1 base to trimming and J lost 11 bases, with 17 bases between them. Germline V lookup: CDR1 SEHNR, CDR2 FQNEAQ (reference sequence). The CDR3 is 14 residues long. In nucleotides, the CDR3 is TGTGCCAGCAGCTTAGATAATCCAGGGCGAAAGGCTTTCTTT. It codes for CASSLDNPGRKAFF.

This clonotype is a singleton in its sample. This chain connects TRBV2 to TRBJ2-5, with D perhaps TRBD1 (6 bases). V lost 9 bases, J lost 2 bases, and 10 bases lay in between. CDR3 length: 12 residues. Germline CDR1 reads SNHLY; CDR2 reads FYNNEI. The CDR3 DNA sequence: TGTGCCAGTAGGGGGACACAAGAGACCCAGTACTTC. This translates into CASRGTQETQYF.

The rearrangement uses TRBV20-1 and TRBJ1-1; no clear D. Trimming took 6 bases from V and 8 from J, leaving 22 bases between them. The CDR3 extends over 14 amino acids. The germline gives CDR1 DFQATT, CDR2 SNEGSKA (reference sequence). CDR3 bases: TGCAGTGCGCCGAATGGGCCCGAGAGCCCCGAAGCTTTCTTT. As protein: CSAPNGPESPEAFF.

This clonotype was recorded a few times. The chain has TRBV6-6 and TRBJ2-5; 9 nucleotides match TRBD2. With 7 bases clipped from V and 3 bases from J, the junction kept 9 bases outside the gene matches. The CDR3 loop spans 15 amino acids. CDR1 is MNHNY and CDR2 is SVGAGI in the germline V gene (reference sequence). As DNA, the CDR3 is TGTGCCAGCACCCCTGTGAGACTAGCGGAAGAGACCCAGTACTTC. This gives the protein CASTPVRLAEETQYF.

The chain carries TRBV7-9 and TRBJ2-7, with 10 bases that match TRBD1. The V and J ends lost 3 bases and 6 bases, in that order; junction bases with no gene match: 2. Germline V lookup: CDR1 SEHNR, CDR2 FQNEAQ (reference sequence). The CDR3 covers 13 residues. The CDR3 loop is CASSLGTGAEQYF. CDR3 bases: TGTGCCAGCAGCTTGGGGACAGGGGCCGAGCAGTACTTC.

V is TRBV7-6 and J is TRBJ2-7; D is ambiguous. Gene TRBJ2-1 matches the end of the DNA better, so the J call may be wrong. Germline values: CDR1 SGHVS, CDR2 FNYEAQ. The CDR3 has 12 amino acids. CDR3 loop: CASSSNSNEQFF. In nucleotides, the CDR3 is TGTGCCAGCAGCTCGAACAGCAATGAGCAGTTCTTC.

The chain is built from TRBV4-1 and TRBJ1-5, with a tentative D call TRBD1 (6 bases). The CDR3 extends over 15 amino acids. Per the germline V gene, CDR1 is MGHRA and CDR2 is YSYEKL. Trimming took 1 base from V and 7 from J, leaving 14 bases between them. CDR3 coding DNA: TGCGCCAGCAGCCAAGGAAGGGGGTCTGGGCAGCCCCAGCATTTT. Translating it yields CASSQGRGSGQPQHF.